This T cell receptor (beta chain) was documented in a study of HIV-infected children after antiretroviral therapy interruption. Study overall: Most children had recorded EBV and CMV exposure.

This clonotype was detected many times. Antigen specificity is unknown. Study findings and constraints: Naive CD4+ sequences overlapped less between time points once interruption began. By the end of treatment interruption, naive CD4+ clonality (Gini) increased.

Documented treatment: PENTA 11 planned treatment interruption arm or continuous ART arm. RNA-based 3' RACE libraries used unique molecular identifiers. TCRdb independently ran MiXCR on the 3' RACE reads; one entry per CDR3 protein. The profile shows 30,000 to 50,000 distinct CDR3 sequences, around 7% of them singletons. In germline, CDR1 is LGHNA, CDR2 YSLEER. V was shortened by 0 bases and J by 1 base, with 12 bases between the two germline ends. This CDR3 spans 17 amino acids. Specimen: CD45RA+ CD4+ T cells from PBMCs, pooled from several time points, collected from a donor given antiretroviral therapy, either interrupted or continuous. The subset was: naive CD4+ CD45RA+ CD45RO- T cells. The source of this sequence is a pool of human donors with HIV. This chain joins TRBV4-3 and TRBJ1-4; the D is unclear. The CDR3 is CASSQDSRKGTNEKLFF. CDR3 nucleotide sequence: TGCGCCAGCAGCCAAGATTCCCGCAAGGGAACTAATGAAAAACTGTTTTTT.